This T cell receptor (beta chain) was captured in a study of shared clonotypes between healthy human individuals (dated by TCRdb to 2018 to 2021). About the full investigation: The cohort comprised two women and three men aged 18 to 49 years. To estimate repertoire size and how much clonotypes are shared between individuals, the study performed deep sequencing of blood TCR repertoires from about five healthy adults. For each donor, CD4 naive and CD4 memory were each run on three plates, CD8 naive on two plates, and CD8 memory on one plate. Per donor, leukapheresis produced somewhere between about 0.94 and 9.5 billion PBMCs. To increase sequencing depth and limit assay-specific biases, different laboratories used diverse techniques to prepare libraries and sequence TCR repertoires.

CD8 naive samples were obtained by positive selection for CCR7 among CD45RO-negative cells, yielding a CD45RA+CCR7+ population from which TemRA cells were excluded. The donors were healthy, HIV-negative adults with no recently reported acute infections or vaccinations. All donors were Caucasian adults living in Nashville, Tennessee, USA. After blood collection by leukapheresis, PBMCs were isolated using Ficoll-Histopaque density gradient centrifugation and then cryopreserved in the vapor phase of liquid nitrogen. Purity and quantity of every magnetically sorted T cell population were checked by analytical flow cytometry. From each sorted fraction, genomic DNA was isolated and quantified by UV absorbance on a Nanodrop 2000c. Results and caveats for the whole study, not just this receptor: Naive subsets generally had larger estimated clonotype richness than memory subsets. Pairwise subsampling led to the expectation that sequencing depth would affect the degree of clonotype sharing among donors. The small number of donors limited the genetic and exposure-history diversity represented. Even with the large sequencing depth, rarefaction of the sorted-subset datasets indicated that sequencing was incomplete. Compared with non-shared clonotypes, the clonotypes found in all four sorted-subset donors had higher generation probabilities. Sharing across a few donors was observed for about 5% of naive CD4, about 4% of naive CD8, 2.3% of memory CD4, and roughly 0.4% of memory CD8 clonotypes. Only blood was sampled, and tissue TCR repertoires likely differ from those in blood.

TCR CDR3 regions were amplified from genomic DNA by multiplex PCR using the deep immunoSEQ assay. Genomic DNA extracted from each cell subset was distributed evenly over all wells of several immunoSEQ 96-well plates, and each plate served as one replicate. Each replicate PCR for sorted subsets received 200 ng genomic DNA, equal to about 29,000 T cell genomes. Purified libraries were quantified with a Qubit 3.0 fluorometer, sized on a Bioanalyzer 2100, and re-quantified with the KAPA Library Quantification kit. Each immunoSEQ 96-well plate was sequenced on its own single-read 150-cycle Illumina NextSeq 550 flow cell. In the source study's methods: The immunoSEQ output contained only junctional sequences without quality scores, so filtering could not match that applied to full-length reads. To assign V/J genes and CDR3, sequences were annotated against IMGT germline references using PyIR, a Python wrapper for IgBLAST v1.9. Reads were filtered out if the reads had weak V/J assignments (E-value above 1e-6), no CDR3, stop codons, out-of-frame junctions, or ambiguous translated residues. A V3J clonotype was defined by an identical inferred V gene, J gene, and CDR3 amino acid sequence. Percentage overlap between repertoires was computed as shared unique clonotypes divided by the size of the smaller repertoire. Repertoire richness was assessed with RTK rarefaction, the Chao1 estimator, and Recon v2.1 estimates of unobserved clonotypes. Generation probabilities were computed with OLGA for all TCRbeta clonotypes obtained by the gDNA method from a handful of donors. This is the immuneACCESS table as TCRdb keeps it, with only in-frame sequences that have V and J called. A part of the clones is gone; compared with another copy, unresolved V genes explain less than half, and the rest is unexplained. V, J and clone size derive from that table, while D and trimming were established from the DNA sequence. Across this sample there are some 630,000 clones, with around 96% seen only once. Of the sample, 0.11% is held by the ten largest clones.

To note about this clone: This clone's antigen is unknown. No qualities accompany the bases; no much larger clone lies one base away.

This TCR was recovered from a woman aged 30 to 39 in good health. Sequenced material: naive CD8+ T cells sorted from blood. The cell subset or site label here, explained by the study, means: CD45RA+CCR7+.

The DNA is as follows: TGTGCCAGCAGCACAAACCGGGGGGATCCCTACGAGCAGTACTTC. It codes for CASSTNRGDPYEQYF. The chain links TRBV11-2 with TRBJ2-7, with 7 junctional bases fitting TRBD2. The V end gives up 5 bases and the J end 2 bases, leaving 9 bases in the junction not matched to a gene. CDR3 length: 15 amino acids, cysteine to phenylalanine. The only DNA kept is the CDR3, 45 bases in frame from the first base. Per the germline V gene, SGHAT is the CDR1 and FQNNGV is the CDR2.